This T cell receptor (beta chain) was found in a study of blood T cell repertoires in COVID-19. Whole-study context: The United States, Italy and Spain were the sources of the acute and convalescent COVID-19 samples. PBMCs, B-cell-depleted T cells, or T cells provided the cDNA or gDNA that made up the material.

With 3 bases removed from V and 4 bases from J, the gap between germline ends came to 8 bases. Germline CDR1 reads SGHDN; CDR2 reads FVKESK. This CDR3 has 13 amino acids. The authors' processing: Amplification from reference gene primers served as the basis for estimated nucleated cell counts. Some clones are missing from TCRdb's copy, which holds only in-frame ones; the method was immunoSEQ multiplex PCR. V and J calls and clone size are as listed in that table; D and trimming were resolved from the DNA. Counted here are over 50,000 clones, approximately 83% occurring once; the ten biggest clones make up around 13%.

The sequencing input was peripheral blood. V and J are TRBV14 and TRBJ2-3, with D possibly matching TRBD1 (6 bases). The clonotype originates from a human donor in a cohort sampled during active COVID-19. The CDR3 DNA sequence: TGTGCCAGCAGCCATACAGGGTCAGATACGCAGTATTTT. It specifies CASSHTGSDTQYF.